Following are 19 T cell receptor beta chains from one sample sequenced in a study of T cells in Graves' hyperthyroidism and ophthalmopathy. From RNA transcripts, TCR beta CDR3 regions were amplified. Primed by the HTBI set, a first-round RT-PCR was run on the TCR CDR3. MiXCR, applied by TCRdb to the multiplex PCR reads, yields one record per CDR3 protein. This sample has 500,000 to 800,000 distinct CDR3 sequences, with over 40% found just once. Sequenced input: peripheral blood or thyroid tissue (not recorded which). All receptors derive from an adult man with Graves' disease, either hyperthyroidism or ophthalmopathy (not recorded which).

The rearrangement joins TRBV4-1 to TRBJ2-7; D possibly corresponds to TRBD2 (5 bases). Looked up from germline, CDR1 is MGHRA and CDR2 is YSYEKL. The CDR3 runs to 16 residues. V lost 4 bases, J lost 2 bases, and 18 bases lay in between. For the CDR3, the DNA is TGCGCCAGCAGCCCCATCTCCGGGAAGCAACCCTACGAGCAGTACTTC. Its translation: CASSPISGKQPYEQYF.

The CDR3 DNA reads as TGTGCCAGCAGTCAAACGACAGGGGGGGACACCATATATTTT. Translating gives CASSQTTGGDTIYF. The chain uses TRBV2 and TRBJ1-3, with 9 bases matching TRBD1. V lost 5 bases to trimming and J lost 8 bases; unmatched junction nucleotides: 7. The CDR3 length is 14 residues. Looked up from germline, CDR1 is SNHLY and CDR2 is FYNNEI.

Regarding this clonotype: An end of the junction differs from the germline gene, which may be a read error. The V gene is TRBV20-1, the J gene TRBJ1-2; D is perhaps TRBD1 (6 bases). This CDR3 spans 15 amino acids. Germline-derived CDR1 and CDR2 are DFQATT and SNEGSKA (reference sequence). The CDR3 spells CSARETGTSIDGYSF. CDR3 coding DNA: TGCAGTGCTAGAGAAACAGGGACGTCCATTGACGGCTACTCCTTC.

The CDR3 protein is CASSQLGGGELFF. The CDR3 nucleotides are TGCGCCAGCAGCCAGCTGGGTGGCGGGGAGCTGTTTTTT. The V gene is TRBV5-1, the J gene TRBJ2-2; no firm D call. Trimming left V 4 bases short and J 7 bases short, with 11 bases between. The CDR3 runs to 13 residues. Germline V gene lookup returns CDR1 SGHRS and CDR2 YFSETQ.

Comment on this clonotype: A read error may explain this, as a much larger clone is one base away. The CDR3 sequence: CASRKEAGSGANVLTF. CDR3 nucleotide sequence: TGTGCCAGCCGCAAGGAAGCAGGGTCTGGGGCCAACGTCCTGACTTTC. The rearrangement joins TRBV2 to TRBJ2-6; perhaps TRBD1 as D (5 bases). Germline-derived CDR1 and CDR2 are SNHLY and FYNNEI. This CDR3 has 16 residues. V shed 8 bases and J shed 1 base, with 15 bases lying between them.

The chain links TRBV7-9 to TRBJ1-5; possibly TRBD1 for D (5 bases). The CDR3 is made up of 15 amino acids. Between the trimmed V and J ends, which lost 11 bases and 3 bases, there was a span of 20 bases. Germline V gene data show CDR1 as SEHNR and CDR2 as FQNEAQ (reference sequence). The CDR3 reads CAWSVWDGPNQPQHF. In nucleotides, the CDR3 is TGTGCCTGGAGTGTATGGGACGGTCCCAATCAGCCCCAGCATTTT.

Points on this clonotype: This sequence may be a read error, since a much larger clone differs from it by one base. V gene TRBV2 combines with J gene TRBJ1-1; D not resolved. The CDR3 extends over 13 amino acids. Germline V CDR1 and CDR2: SNHLY, FYNNEI. V lost 10 bases and J lost 2, with 14 bases in between. CDR3 loop: CATSSGNNTEAFF. The CDR3 bases are TGTGCCACCAGCAGCGGTAACAACACTGAAGCTTTCTTT.

The V gene is TRBV2, the J gene TRBJ1-5; TRBD1 aligns across 10 bases. From germline, CDR1 is SNHLY and CDR2 FYNNEI. Trimming cost V 4 bases and J 6 bases; bases outside gene matches: 6. The CDR3 covers 15 residues. The CDR3 sequence is CASSAPDRGVQPQHF. DNA of the CDR3: TGTGCCAGCAGTGCCCCGGACAGGGGGGTTCAGCCCCAGCATTTT.

V gene TRBV10-1 combines with J gene TRBJ2-2, with 8 bases matching TRBD1. Per germline, CDR1 WNHNN and CDR2 SYGVQD (reference sequence). This CDR3 has 15 residues. With V trimmed by 4 bases and J by 1 base, 2 bases remained unmatched. CDR3 in DNA: TGCGCCAGCAGTGCAGGGACAGGGAACACCGGGGAGCTGTTTTTT. Encoded protein: CASSAGTGNTGELFF.

Only a few counts were recorded for this clonotype. This CDR3 is CASSLRTGDEAFF. The CDR3 DNA follows: TGTGCCAGCAGTCTCCGGACAGGCGATGAAGCTTTCTTT. The chain employs TRBV12-3 or TRBV12-4 and TRBJ1-1; the match to TRBD1 covers 7 bases. The V and J ends lost 5 bases and 7 bases, in that order; junction bases with no gene match: 7. CDR3 length equals 13 residues.

This clonotype was detected only a few times. The genes are TRBV19 and TRBJ1-2; D is uncertain. V was cut by 1 base and J by 5 bases, with 14 bases left in between. From germline, CDR1 is LNHDA and CDR2 SQIVND (reference sequence). This CDR3 is built from 15 residues. CDR3 region: CASSIGSGSRYGYTF. The CDR3 DNA is TGTGCCAGTAGTATAGGGTCCGGTTCCCGGTATGGCTACACCTTC.

The gene calls are TRBV7-9 and TRBJ2-2, with 9 bases aligning to TRBD2. Germline V gene lookup returns CDR1 SEHNR and CDR2 FQNEAQ (reference sequence). The CDR3 is made up of 18 amino acids. With V trimmed by 5 bases and J by 2 bases, 12 bases remained unmatched. CDR3 bases: TGTGCCAGCAGCCAAGGTGGCTTCGGGACTAGCAACACCGGGGAGCTGTTTTTT. Its protein is CASSQGGFGTSNTGELFF.

This clonotype has ten or more counts. The chain is built from TRBV10-2 and TRBJ1-3, with TRBD1 as a possible D gene (6 bases). The CDR3 runs 16 residues. V lost 6 bases to trimming and J lost 1 base, with 16 bases between them. CDR1 is WSHSY and CDR2 is SAAADI in the germline V gene. The CDR3 DNA is TGCGCCAGCAGCAACCCCAGGGGAGAGTCTGGAAACACCATATATTTT. It is translated as CASSNPRGESGNTIYF.

V usage is TRBV29-1 and J usage is TRBJ2-5; either TRBD1 or TRBD2 may fit D (6 bases each). This CDR3 comprises 14 residues. Between the trimmed V and J ends, which lost 0 bases and 5 bases, there was a span of 13 bases. CDR1 SQVTM and CDR2 ANQGSEA come from the germline V gene. The CDR3 coding sequence is TGCAGCGTTGAAGAGCCGGGGGCAGTTGAGACCCAGTACTTC. Amino acids: CSVEEPGAVETQYF.

The genes are TRBV7-2 and TRBJ2-5, with D tentatively TRBD1 (5 bases). Germline V gene sequence: CDR1 SGHTA, CDR2 FQGNSA. V lost 1 base and J lost 2, with 11 bases in between. This CDR3 contains 15 residues. CDR3 nucleotides: TGTGCCAGCAGCTTAGGGGGCAGGATGCAAGAGACCCAGTACTTC. It translates to CASSLGGRMQETQYF.

The chain uses TRBV7-8 and TRBJ1-5, with a weak D call TRBD1 (6 bases). The length of the CDR3 is 14 residues. V gave up 5 bases and J gave up 4 bases, with 12 bases separating them. Germline V gene data show CDR1 as SGHVS and CDR2 as FQNEAQ. This chain's CDR3 is CASSQTTGNQPQHF. DNA of the CDR3: TGTGCCAGCAGCCAAACGACAGGTAATCAGCCCCAGCATTTT.

This chain joins TRBV14 and TRBJ1-1; D not certain. The germline V gene has CDR1 SGHDN and CDR2 FVKESK. This CDR3 has 16 residues. V was cut by 0 bases and J by 3 bases, with 14 bases left in between. The chain's CDR3 is CASSQDFGVKDTEAFF. The CDR3 DNA reads TGTGCCAGCAGCCAAGATTTTGGGGTGAAGGACACTGAAGCTTTCTTT.

This clonotype was found a few times. V gene TRBV24-1 combines with J gene TRBJ1-2; D is uncertain. The V and J ends lost 11 bases and 4 bases respectively, with 19 bases between them. CDR3 length: 14 residues. Germline lookup yields CDR1 KGHDR and CDR2 SFDVKD. The CDR3 sequence is CASNTNLAAYGYTF. CDR3 nucleotide sequence: TGTGCCAGCAACACTAACCTAGCGGCCTATGGCTACACCTTC.

The rearrangement uses TRBV7-6 and TRBJ1-5; D is possibly TRBD1 (5 bases). The CDR3 is 15 residues long. The ends were cut back, 6 bases at V and 3 bases at J, with 15 bases in the middle. Germline assignment: CDR1 SGHVS and CDR2 FNYEAQ. The CDR3 is CASSLSGPINQPQHF. Written as DNA, the CDR3 is TGTGCCAGCAGTTTGTCGGGACCGATCAATCAGCCCCAGCATTTT.